This T cell receptor beta chain is from a study of identical twins. This clonotype was picked up many times. Its antigen is not identified. This CDR3 has 16 residues. The V segment lost 2 bases and the J segment 7 bases; nucleotides outside the gene matches: 9. Germline V gene lookup returns CDR1 KGHDR and CDR2 SFDVKD. A single record per CDR3 protein comes from TCRdb applying MiXCR to the 5' RACE reads. Here the sample spans 500,000 to 700,000 distinct CDR3 sequences, just over 7% being singletons. Findings of the study overall: For out-of-frame alpha sequences shared by twins, low generation probability was in excess. Within beta out-of-frame sequences, the excess sharing observed between twins was weaker. Beta clonotypes that were abundant in cord blood contained fewer insertions, a pattern absent from memory repertoires.

The same sample was also studied in work on yellow fever vaccine responses in identical twins.

The sequencing sample was made of PBMCs. The receptor was isolated from a young woman in good health. The J gene is TRBJ2-1, the V gene TRBV24-1, with 8 bases fitting TRBD2. The DNA of the CDR3 is TGTGCCACCAGTGATTACGGTGCGGGGGGCCGGAATGAGCAGTTCTTC. It is translated as CATSDYGAGGRNEQFF.